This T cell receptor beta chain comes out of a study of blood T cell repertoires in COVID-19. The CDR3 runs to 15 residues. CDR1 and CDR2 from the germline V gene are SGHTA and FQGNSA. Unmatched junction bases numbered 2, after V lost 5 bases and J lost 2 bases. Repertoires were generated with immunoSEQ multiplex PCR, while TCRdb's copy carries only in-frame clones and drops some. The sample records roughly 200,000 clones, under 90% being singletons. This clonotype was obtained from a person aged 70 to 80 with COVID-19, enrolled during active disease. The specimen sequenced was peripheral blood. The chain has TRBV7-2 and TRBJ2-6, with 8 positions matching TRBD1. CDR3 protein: CASSEQGAGANVLTF. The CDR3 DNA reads TGTGCCAGCAGCGAACAGGGGGCTGGGGCCAACGTCCTGACTTTC. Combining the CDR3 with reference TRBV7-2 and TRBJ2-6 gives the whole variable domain GAGVSQSPSNKVTEKGKDVELRCDPISGHTALYWYRQSLGQGLEFLIYFQGNSAPDKSGLPSDRFSAERTGGSVSTLTIQRTQQEDSAVYLCASSEQGAGANVLTFGAGSRLTVL.